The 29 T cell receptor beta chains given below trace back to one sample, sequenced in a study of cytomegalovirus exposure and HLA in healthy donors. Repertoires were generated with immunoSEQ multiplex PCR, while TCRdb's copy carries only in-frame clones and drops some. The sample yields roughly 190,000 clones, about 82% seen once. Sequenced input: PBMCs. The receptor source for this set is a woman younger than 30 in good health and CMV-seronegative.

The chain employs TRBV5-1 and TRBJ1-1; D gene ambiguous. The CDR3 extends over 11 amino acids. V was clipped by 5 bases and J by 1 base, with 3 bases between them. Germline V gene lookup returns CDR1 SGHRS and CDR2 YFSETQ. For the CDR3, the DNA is TGCGCCAGCAGACAGAACACTGAAGCTTTCTTT. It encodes CASRQNTEAFF.

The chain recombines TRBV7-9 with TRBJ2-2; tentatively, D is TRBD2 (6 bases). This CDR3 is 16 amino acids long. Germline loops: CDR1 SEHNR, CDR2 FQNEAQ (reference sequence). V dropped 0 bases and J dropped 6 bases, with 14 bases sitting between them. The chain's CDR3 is CASSLARRAGPGELFF. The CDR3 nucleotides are TGTGCCAGCAGCTTAGCCCGCCGCGCGGGGCCCGGGGAGCTGTTTTTT. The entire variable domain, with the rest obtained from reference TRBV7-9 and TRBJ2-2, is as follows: DTGVSQNPRHKITKRGQNVTFRCDPISEHNRLYWYRQTLGQGPEFLTYFQNEAQLEKSRLLSDRFSAERPKGSFSTLEIQRTEQGDSAMYLCASSLARRAGPGELFFGEGSRLTVL.

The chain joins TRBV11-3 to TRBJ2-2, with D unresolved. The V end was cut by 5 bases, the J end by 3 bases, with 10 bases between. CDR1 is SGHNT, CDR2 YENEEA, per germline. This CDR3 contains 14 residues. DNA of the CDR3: TGTGCCAGCAGCCCACGCGCGTACACCGGGGAGCTGTTTTTT. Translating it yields CASSPRAYTGELFF.

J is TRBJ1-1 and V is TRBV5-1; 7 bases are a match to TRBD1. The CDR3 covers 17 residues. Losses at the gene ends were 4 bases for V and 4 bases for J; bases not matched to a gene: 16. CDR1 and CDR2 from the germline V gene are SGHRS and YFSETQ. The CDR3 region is CASSTVPPSTGATEAFF. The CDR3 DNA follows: TGCGCCAGCAGCACGGTCCCCCCCTCAACAGGGGCCACTGAAGCTTTCTTT.

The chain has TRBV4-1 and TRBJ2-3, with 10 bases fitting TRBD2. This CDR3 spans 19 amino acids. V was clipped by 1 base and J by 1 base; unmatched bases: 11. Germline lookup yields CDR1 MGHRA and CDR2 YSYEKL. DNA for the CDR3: TGCGCCAGCAGCCAAGGCCCTAGCGGGAGAGGGGGTGGCACAGATACGCAGTATTTT. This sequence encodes CASSQGPSGRGGGTDTQYF.

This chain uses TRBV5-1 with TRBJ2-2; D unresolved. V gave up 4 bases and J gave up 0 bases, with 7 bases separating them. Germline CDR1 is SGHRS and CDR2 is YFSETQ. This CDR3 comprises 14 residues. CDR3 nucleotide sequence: TGCGCCAGCAGCACGAGAGCGAACACCGGGGAGCTGTTTTTT. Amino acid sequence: CASSTRANTGELFF.

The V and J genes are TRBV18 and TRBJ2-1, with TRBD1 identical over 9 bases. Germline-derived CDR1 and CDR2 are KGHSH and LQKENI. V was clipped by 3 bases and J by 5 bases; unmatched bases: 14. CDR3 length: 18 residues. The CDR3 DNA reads TGTGCCAGCTCACCCGACACAGGGGGCCCCGCGTTAAACAATGAGCAGTTCTTC. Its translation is CASSPDTGGPALNNEQFF.

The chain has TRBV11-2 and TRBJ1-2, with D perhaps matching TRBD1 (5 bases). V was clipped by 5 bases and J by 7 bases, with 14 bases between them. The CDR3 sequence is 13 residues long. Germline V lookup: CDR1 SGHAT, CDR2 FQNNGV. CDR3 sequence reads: CASSQVRGTGYTF. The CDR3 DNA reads TGTGCCAGCAGCCAAGTCCGGGGGACTGGCTACACCTTC.

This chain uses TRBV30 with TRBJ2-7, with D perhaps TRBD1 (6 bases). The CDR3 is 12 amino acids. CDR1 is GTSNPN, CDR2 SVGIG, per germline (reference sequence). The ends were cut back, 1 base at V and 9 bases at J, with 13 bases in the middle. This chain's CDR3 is CAWSASTDRQYF. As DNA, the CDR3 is TGTGCCTGGAGTGCCTCCACGGACAGGCAGTACTTC.

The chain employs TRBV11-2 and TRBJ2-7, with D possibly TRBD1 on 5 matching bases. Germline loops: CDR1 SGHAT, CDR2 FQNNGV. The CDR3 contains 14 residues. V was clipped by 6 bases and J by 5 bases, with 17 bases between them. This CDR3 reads CASRSIRASNEQYF. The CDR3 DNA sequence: TGTGCCAGCAGATCAATCAGGGCTTCAAACGAGCAGTACTTC.

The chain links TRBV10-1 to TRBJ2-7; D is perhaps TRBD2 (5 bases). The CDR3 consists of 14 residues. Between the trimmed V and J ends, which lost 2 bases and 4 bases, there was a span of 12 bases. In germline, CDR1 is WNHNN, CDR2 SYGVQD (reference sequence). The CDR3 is CASSEEGSVYEQYF. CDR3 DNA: TGCGCCAGCAGTGAGGAGGGATCGGTATACGAGCAGTACTTC.

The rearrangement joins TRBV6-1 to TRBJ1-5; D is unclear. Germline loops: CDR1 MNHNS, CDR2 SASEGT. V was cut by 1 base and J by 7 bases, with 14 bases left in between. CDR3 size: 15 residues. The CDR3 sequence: CASSEGSVAGQPQHF. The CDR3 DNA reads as TGTGCCAGCAGTGAAGGATCAGTAGCTGGGCAGCCCCAGCATTTT.

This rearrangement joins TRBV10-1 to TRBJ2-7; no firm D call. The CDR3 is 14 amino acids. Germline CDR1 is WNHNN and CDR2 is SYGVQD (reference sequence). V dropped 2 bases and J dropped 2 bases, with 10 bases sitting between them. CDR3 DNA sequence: TGCGCCAGCAGTGAGCAGGATTTCACCTACGAGCAGTACTTC. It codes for CASSEQDFTYEQYF.

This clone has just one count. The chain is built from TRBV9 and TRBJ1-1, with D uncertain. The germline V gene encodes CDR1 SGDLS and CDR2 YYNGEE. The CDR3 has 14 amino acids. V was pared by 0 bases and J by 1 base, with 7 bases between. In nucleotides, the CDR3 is TGTGCCAGCAGCGTAGAGGCGGAGAACACTGAAGCTTTCTTT. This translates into CASSVEAENTEAFF.

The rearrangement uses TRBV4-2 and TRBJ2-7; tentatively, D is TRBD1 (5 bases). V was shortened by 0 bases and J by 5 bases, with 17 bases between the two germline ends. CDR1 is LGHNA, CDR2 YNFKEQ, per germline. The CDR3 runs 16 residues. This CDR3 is CASSQEMGTGRNEQYF. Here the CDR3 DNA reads TGTGCCAGCAGCCAAGAAATGGGCACAGGTCGGAACGAGCAGTACTTC.

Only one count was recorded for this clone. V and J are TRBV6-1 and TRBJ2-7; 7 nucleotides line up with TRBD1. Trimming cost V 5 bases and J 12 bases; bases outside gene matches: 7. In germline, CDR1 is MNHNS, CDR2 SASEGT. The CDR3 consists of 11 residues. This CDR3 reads CASSYEGARYF. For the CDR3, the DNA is TGTGCCAGCAGTTACGAGGGGGCTCGGTACTTC.

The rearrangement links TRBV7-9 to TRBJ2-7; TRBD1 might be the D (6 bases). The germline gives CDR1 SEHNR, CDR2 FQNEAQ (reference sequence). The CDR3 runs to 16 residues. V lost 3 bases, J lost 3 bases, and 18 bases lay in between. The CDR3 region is CASSLGLQGKGYEQYF. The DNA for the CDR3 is TGTGCCAGCAGCTTGGGGTTGCAGGGGAAAGGCTACGAGCAGTACTTC.

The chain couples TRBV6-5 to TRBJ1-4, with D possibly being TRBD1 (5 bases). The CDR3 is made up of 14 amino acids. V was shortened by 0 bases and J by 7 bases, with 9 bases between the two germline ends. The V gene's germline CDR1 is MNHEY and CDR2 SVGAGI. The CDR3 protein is CASSYSRGSEKLFF. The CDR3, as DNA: TGTGCCAGCAGTTACTCTAGGGGAAGTGAAAAACTGTTTTTT.

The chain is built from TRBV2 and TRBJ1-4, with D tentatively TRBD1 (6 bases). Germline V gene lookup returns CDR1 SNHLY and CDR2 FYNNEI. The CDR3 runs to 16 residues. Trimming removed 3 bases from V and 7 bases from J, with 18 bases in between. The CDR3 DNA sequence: TGTGCCAGCAGTGAGGGCCGCGGGGGGGCGAGTGAAAAACTGTTTTTT. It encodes CASSEGRGGASEKLFF.

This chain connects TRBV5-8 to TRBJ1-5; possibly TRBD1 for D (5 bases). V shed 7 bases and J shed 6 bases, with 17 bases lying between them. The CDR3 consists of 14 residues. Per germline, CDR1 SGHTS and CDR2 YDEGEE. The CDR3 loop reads CASGAGGVGQPQHF. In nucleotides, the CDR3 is TGTGCCAGCGGTGCGGGGGGTGTTGGTCAGCCCCAGCATTTT.

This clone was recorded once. CDR3 DNA sequence: TGTGCCAGCAGTTTTCTCGGGGGGGGTCAATATGGCTACACCTTC. This gives the protein CASSFLGGGQYGYTF. This chain joins TRBV27 and TRBJ1-2; a weak D match, TRBD1 (5 bases). V was cut by 3 bases and J by 5 bases, with 16 bases left in between. The CDR3 sequence is 15 residues long. Germline V gene lookup returns CDR1 MNHEY and CDR2 SMNVEV (reference sequence).

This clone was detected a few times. The CDR3 loop reads CASSISGGASWEQFF. DNA for the CDR3: TGTGCCAGCAGCATTAGCGGGGGGGCTAGCTGGGAGCAGTTCTTC. The chain employs TRBV7-8 and TRBJ2-1, with TRBD2 matching 11 bases. Germline loops: CDR1 SGHVS, CDR2 FQNEAQ. The V gene end was trimmed by 5 bases and the J gene end by 10 bases; junction bases not matched to a gene: 10. CDR3 size: 15 residues.

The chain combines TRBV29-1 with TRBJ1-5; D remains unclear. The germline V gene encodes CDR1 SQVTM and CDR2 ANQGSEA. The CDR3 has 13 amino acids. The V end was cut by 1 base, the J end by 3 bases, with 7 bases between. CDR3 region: CSVEGGVNQPQHF. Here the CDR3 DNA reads TGCAGCGTTGAAGGGGGAGTCAATCAGCCCCAGCATTTT.

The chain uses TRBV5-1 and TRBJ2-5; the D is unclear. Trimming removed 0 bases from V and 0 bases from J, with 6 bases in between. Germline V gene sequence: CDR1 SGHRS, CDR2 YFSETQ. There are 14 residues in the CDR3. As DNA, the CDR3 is TGCGCCAGCAGCTTGGTTCCCTACCAAGAGACCCAGTACTTC. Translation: CASSLVPYQETQYF.

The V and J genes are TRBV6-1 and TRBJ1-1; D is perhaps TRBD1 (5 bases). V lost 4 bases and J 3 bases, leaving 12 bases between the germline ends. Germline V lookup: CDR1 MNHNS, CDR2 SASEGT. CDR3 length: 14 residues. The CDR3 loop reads CASSVGAGDTEAFF. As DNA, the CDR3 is TGTGCCAGCAGTGTTGGGGCGGGGGACACTGAAGCTTTCTTT.

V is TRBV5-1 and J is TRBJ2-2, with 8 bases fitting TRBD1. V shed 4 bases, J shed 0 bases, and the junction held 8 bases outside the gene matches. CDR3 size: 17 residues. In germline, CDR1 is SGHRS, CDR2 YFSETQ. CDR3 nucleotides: TGCGCCAGCAGCACGTCAGCACAGGGGGCGAACACCGGGGAGCTGTTTTTT. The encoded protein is CASSTSAQGANTGELFF.

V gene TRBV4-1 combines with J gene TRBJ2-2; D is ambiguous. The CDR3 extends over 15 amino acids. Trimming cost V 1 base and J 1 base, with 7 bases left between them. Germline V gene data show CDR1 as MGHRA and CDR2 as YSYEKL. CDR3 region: CASSQAFQNTGELFF. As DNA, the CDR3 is TGCGCCAGCAGCCAAGCATTTCAGAACACCGGGGAGCTGTTTTTT.

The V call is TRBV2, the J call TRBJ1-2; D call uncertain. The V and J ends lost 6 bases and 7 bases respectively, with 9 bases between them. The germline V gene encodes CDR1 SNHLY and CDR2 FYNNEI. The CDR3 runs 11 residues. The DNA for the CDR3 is TGTGCCAGCAGGATGGTTAGTGGCTACACCTTC. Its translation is CASRMVSGYTF. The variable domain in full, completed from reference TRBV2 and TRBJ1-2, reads EPEVTQTPSHQVTQMGQEVILRCVPISNHLYFYWYRQILGQKVEFLVSFYNNEISEKSEIFDDQFSVERPDGSNFTLKIRSTKLEDSAMYFCASRMVSGYTFGSGTRLTVV.

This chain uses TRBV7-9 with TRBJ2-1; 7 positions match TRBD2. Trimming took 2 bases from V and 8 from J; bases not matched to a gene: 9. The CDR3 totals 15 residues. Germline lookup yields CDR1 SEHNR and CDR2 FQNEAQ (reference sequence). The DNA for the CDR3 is TGTGCCAGCAGCTTATCCCTAGCGGACCGGCATGAGCAGTTCTTC. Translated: CASSLSLADRHEQFF.